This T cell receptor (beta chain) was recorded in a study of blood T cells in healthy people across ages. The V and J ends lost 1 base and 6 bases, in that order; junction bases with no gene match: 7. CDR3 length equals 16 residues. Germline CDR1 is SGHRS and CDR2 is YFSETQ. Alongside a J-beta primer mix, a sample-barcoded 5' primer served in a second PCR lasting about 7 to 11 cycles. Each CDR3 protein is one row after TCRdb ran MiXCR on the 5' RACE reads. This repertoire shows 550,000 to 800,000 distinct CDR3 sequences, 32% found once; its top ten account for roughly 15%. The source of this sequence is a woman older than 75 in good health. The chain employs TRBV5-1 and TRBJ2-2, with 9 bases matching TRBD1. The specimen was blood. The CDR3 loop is CASSLPPGQGSGELFF. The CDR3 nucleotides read TGCGCCAGCAGCTTGCCACCGGGACAGGGTTCCGGGGAGCTGTTTTTT. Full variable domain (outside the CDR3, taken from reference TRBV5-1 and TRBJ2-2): KAGVTQTPRYLIKTRGQQVTLSCSPISGHRSVSWYQQTPGQGLQFLFEYFSETQRNKGNFPGRFSGRQFSNSRSEMNVSTLELGDSALYLCASSLPPGQGSGELFFGEGSRLTVL.